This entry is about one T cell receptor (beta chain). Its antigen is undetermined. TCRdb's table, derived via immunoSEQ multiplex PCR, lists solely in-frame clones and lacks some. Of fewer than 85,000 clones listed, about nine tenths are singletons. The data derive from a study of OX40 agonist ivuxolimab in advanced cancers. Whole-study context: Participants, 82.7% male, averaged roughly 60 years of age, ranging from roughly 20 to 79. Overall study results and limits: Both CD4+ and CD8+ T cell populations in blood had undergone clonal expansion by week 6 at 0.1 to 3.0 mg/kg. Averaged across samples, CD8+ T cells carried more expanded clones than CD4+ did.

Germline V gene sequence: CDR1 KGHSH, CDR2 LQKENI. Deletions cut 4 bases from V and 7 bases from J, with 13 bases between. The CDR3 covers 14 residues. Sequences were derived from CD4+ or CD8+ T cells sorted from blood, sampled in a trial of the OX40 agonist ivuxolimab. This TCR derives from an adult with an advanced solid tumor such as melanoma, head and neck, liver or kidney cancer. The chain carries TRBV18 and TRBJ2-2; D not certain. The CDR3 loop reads CASSQGEGLGELFF. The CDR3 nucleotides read TGTGCCAGCTCACAAGGAGAAGGCCTCGGGGAGCTGTTTTTT.